Below, 18 T cell receptor beta chains from the same sample are listed, as sequenced in a study of regulatory T cells in long-lasting Graves disease (dated by TCRdb to the early 2020s). Reading the label with the study, this specimen's time point is: newly diagnosed GD, antithyroid drugs for less than 3 months. RNA was extracted from PBMCs in TRIzol for both TCR sequencing and RNA sequencing. Library generation was performed with multiplex PCR. Sequencer: Illumina HiSeq 4000. To build TCR beta libraries, CDR3 regions were amplified by Arm-PCR using iRepertoire HTBI primers. TCRdb trimmed the raw reads at Q25, called clones with MiXCR and kept productive beta chains. Rows with a matching CDR3 protein are joined into one entry that keeps the most common DNA and genes. Recorded for this sample are under 450,000 distinct CDR3 sequences; roughly 17% of them occurred a single time. The leading ten clones occupy over 20% of the sample.

These data also featured in a second study, about T cells in Graves' hyperthyroidism and ophthalmopathy.

The material sequenced was peripheral blood mononuclear cells (PBMCs), taken at new diagnosis, from a patient treated with antithyroid drugs. These receptors came from a woman in her late teens or twenties with Graves disease. Donor details come from another sample of the same person, matched by shared clones.

This clonotype appeared many times. The chain has TRBV3-1 and TRBJ2-2, with D possibly being TRBD2 (7 bases). CDR1 LGHDT and CDR2 YNNKEL come from the germline V gene (reference sequence). The CDR3 runs to 19 residues. The V end lost 2 bases, the J end lost 0 bases, and 19 bases lay between the germline ends. CDR3 sequence: CASSQKVGGPPSNTGELFF. For the CDR3, the DNA is TGTGCCAGCAGCCAAAAGGTCGGGGGGCCGCCATCGAACACCGGGGAGCTGTTTTTT. The entire variable domain, with the rest obtained from reference TRBV3-1 and TRBJ2-2, is as follows: DTAVSQTPKYLVTQMGNDKSIKCEQNLGHDTMYWYKQDSKKFLKIMFSYNNKELIINETVPNRFSPKSPDKAHLNLHINSLELGDSAVYFCASSQKVGGPPSNTGELFFGEGSRLTVL.

This clonotype was observed many times. The rearrangement links TRBV28 to TRBJ2-2; 11 positions agree with TRBD2. The CDR3 is 17 residues long. Trimming took 3 bases from V and 7 from J; bases not matched to a gene: 10. Germline CDR1 MDHEN, CDR2 SYDVKM. The CDR3 loop reads CASSFSPLAGVIGELFF. The CDR3 DNA sequence: TGTGCCAGCAGTTTTTCCCCACTAGCGGGGGTGATCGGGGAGCTGTTTTTT.

This clonotype was recorded at least ten times. DNA of the CDR3: TGTGCCAGCAGCTTAGGGGGGTCTTCTGGGGCCAACGTCCTGACTTTC. Amino acids: CASSLGGSSGANVLTF. The J gene is TRBJ2-6, the V gene TRBV11-3; D possibly uses TRBD1 or TRBD2 (5 bases each). The CDR3 is made up of 16 amino acids. From germline, CDR1 is SGHNT and CDR2 YENEEA. V lost 1 base to trimming and J lost 1 base, with 8 bases between them.

This chain uses TRBV10-3 with TRBJ2-3, with 12 bases matching TRBD1. Germline CDR1 ENHRY, CDR2 SYGVKD. V trimming: 6 bases; J trimming: 6 bases; junction bases outside the gene matches: 10. This CDR3 comprises 16 residues. CDR3 in DNA: TGTGCCATCAGCACTCCGGGACAGGGGGCCGGTGATACGCAGTATTTT. Its protein is CAISTPGQGAGDTQYF.

With regard to this clonotype: The junction shows a germline mismatch at one end, possibly a read error. The chain is built from TRBV13 and TRBJ2-3, with 7 bases that match TRBD1. Germline values: CDR1 PRHDT, CDR2 FYEKMQ (reference sequence). This CDR3 is 15 amino acids long. This chain's CDR3 is CASSSTGTVLDTLYF. DNA for the CDR3: TGTGCCAGCAGCTCCACCGGGACAGTATTAGATACGCTGTATTTT.

This clonotype was seen repeatedly, ten times or more. The rearrangement joins TRBV27 to TRBJ1-4; TRBD1 might be the D (5 bases). The length of the CDR3 is 14 residues. Germline V gives CDR1 MNHEY, CDR2 SMNVEV (reference sequence). V was pared by 8 bases and J by 3 bases, with 13 bases between. CDR3 in DNA: TGTGCCAGCGGACCCGGGGACGCTAATGAAAAACTGTTTTTT. Translation: CASGPGDANEKLFF.

This clonotype was observed many times. The J gene is TRBJ2-3, the V gene TRBV12-3 or TRBV12-4; the D gene is possibly TRBD2 (5 bases). Trimming removed 3 bases at V and 4 bases at J, with 11 bases between. The CDR3 loop spans 14 amino acids. CDR3 coding DNA: TGTGCCAGCAGTTTGCGGGTTAGGGCAGATACGCAGTATTTT. This translates into CASSLRVRADTQYF.

This clonotype showed up just a few times. The V gene is TRBV2, the J gene TRBJ2-1; TRBD2 aligns across 13 bases. The CDR3 totals 14 residues. Germline values: CDR1 SNHLY, CDR2 FYNNEI. The V segment lost 8 bases and the J segment 9 bases; nucleotides outside the gene matches: 7. This CDR3 is CASGTSGKRGEQFF. CDR3 nucleotides: TGTGCCAGCGGGACTAGCGGGAAACGGGGTGAGCAGTTCTTC. The full variable domain, its missing parts supplied by reference TRBV2 and TRBJ2-1, is EPEVTQTPSHQVTQMGQEVILRCVPISNHLYFYWYRQILGQKVEFLVSFYNNEISEKSEIFDDQFSVERPDGSNFTLKIRSTKLEDSAMYFCASGTSGKRGEQFFGPGTRLTVL.

This clonotype appeared many times. The genes are TRBV12-3 or TRBV12-4 and TRBJ2-3, with TRBD1 matching 8 bases. The J segment lost 4 bases and the V segment lost 5 bases, leaving 8 bases of the junction unmatched. The CDR3 length is 15 residues. CDR3 bases: TGTGCCAGCAGTGCCCCCGGGACAGGACCAGATACGCAGTATTTT. Its protein is CASSAPGTGPDTQYF.

The chain joins TRBV19 to TRBJ2-3, with D possibly TRBD2 on 5 matching bases. Germline CDR1 reads LNHDA; CDR2 reads SQIVND (reference sequence). The V end was cut by 3 bases, the J end by 4 bases, with 14 bases between. This CDR3 contains 15 residues. The CDR3: CASSISLGVADTQYF. CDR3 sequence (DNA): TGTGCCAGTAGTATCTCGCTGGGAGTTGCAGATACGCAGTATTTT.

This clonotype was observed a handful of times. This chain uses TRBV27 with TRBJ1-5, with D perhaps TRBD1 (5 bases). V was cut by 5 bases and J by 3 bases, with 11 bases left in between. The CDR3 runs to 14 residues. Germline CDR1 reads MNHEY; CDR2 reads SMNVEV (reference sequence). The CDR3 is CASSRDSYNQPQHF. DNA of the CDR3: TGTGCCAGCAGTCGCGACAGTTACAATCAGCCCCAGCATTTT.

The chain recombines TRBV9 with TRBJ2-3; 8 bases agree with TRBD2. The CDR3 has 17 residues. Germline lookup yields CDR1 SGDLS and CDR2 YYNGEE. Losses at the gene ends were 2 bases for V and 3 bases for J; bases not matched to a gene: 11. As DNA, the CDR3 is TGTGCCAGCAGCGTCCCTACACTAGCGGAGGGAACAGATACGCAGTATTTT. It yields the protein CASSVPTLAEGTDTQYF.

Many counts were recorded for this clonotype. This chain connects TRBV12-3 or TRBV12-4 to TRBJ1-6, with TRBD1 identical over 9 bases. The CDR3 spans 15 residues. Trimming at V came to 5 bases and at J to 9 bases, leaving 8 bases not matched to a gene. Here the CDR3 reads CASSPGQGYGSPLHF. For the CDR3, the DNA is TGTGCCAGCAGTCCGGGACAGGGTTACGGTTCACCCCTCCACTTT.

This clonotype was observed at least ten times. The chain carries TRBV11-2 and TRBJ2-7; D is unresolved. With 2 bases removed from V and 6 bases from J, the gap between germline ends came to 14 bases. The CDR3 extends over 14 amino acids. The germline gives CDR1 SGHAT, CDR2 FQNNGV. The CDR3 DNA is TGTGCCAGCAGCTTAACGCCGGCACCGGGCGAGCAGTACTTC. Protein sequence: CASSLTPAPGEQYF.

Notes on this clonotype: Since a much larger clone is just one base distant, this may be a read error. The V call is TRBV28, the J call TRBJ1-5, with TRBD1 matching over 8 bases. The CDR3 is made up of 16 amino acids. Per germline, CDR1 MDHEN and CDR2 SYDVKM. V shed 2 bases and J 2 bases; nucleotides not matched to a gene: 5. CDR3 coding DNA: TGTGCCAGCAGTTTACCTCTGGGACAGGGCAATCAGCCCCAGCATTTT. The encoded protein is CASSLPLGQGNQPQHF. Full variable domain (outside the CDR3, taken from reference TRBV28 and TRBJ1-5): DVKVTQSSRYLVKRTGEKVFLECVQDMDHENMFWYRQDPGLGLRLIYFSYDVKMKEKGDIPEGYSVSREKKERFSLILESASTNQTSMYLCASSLPLGQGNQPQHFGDGTRLSIL.

This clonotype was counted many times. This chain uses TRBV12-3 or TRBV12-4 with TRBJ2-5; D gene ambiguous. The CDR3 is made up of 15 amino acids. The V and J ends lost 2 bases and 5 bases respectively, with 15 bases between them. DNA of the CDR3: TGTGCCAGCAGTTTATCCACGGGCGGATTGGAGACCCAGTACTTC. It codes for CASSLSTGGLETQYF.

This clonotype was detected ten times or more. The chain uses TRBV6-1 and TRBJ2-1, with D possibly being TRBD1 (6 bases). V lost 5 bases and J 5 bases, leaving 13 bases between the germline ends. Germline CDR1 MNHNS, CDR2 SASEGT. This CDR3 contains 14 residues. The CDR3 region is CASSQGLPNNEQFF. The DNA of the CDR3 is TGTGCCAGCAGTCAGGGGCTCCCAAACAATGAGCAGTTCTTC.

The chain is built from TRBV6-2 or TRBV6-3 and TRBJ2-7; D is undetermined. V was clipped by 5 bases and J by 7 bases, with 12 bases between them. The CDR3 length is 12 residues. Germline loops: CDR1 MNHEY, CDR2 SVGEGT. This CDR3 is CASSEGLGEQYF. CDR3 DNA sequence: TGTGCCAGCAGTGAAGGGCTGGGGGAGCAGTACTTC.